This entry lists 14 T cell receptor beta chains sequenced from one sample in a study of Tregs in tolerant kidney transplant recipients. Measured with immunoSEQ multiplex PCR; TCRdb has only the in-frame clones, and not every one. Of some 110,000 clones in the sample, around nine tenths were seen once. The sequencing sample was made of CD4+ T cells from blood. These receptor sequences come from a human donor in good health.

The chain has TRBV18 and TRBJ1-5; weak D call: TRBD1 (6 bases). Trimming took off 4 bases at V and 0 bases at J, with 10 bases between the two ends. Per the germline V gene, CDR1 is KGHSH and CDR2 is LQKENI. This CDR3 is built from 15 residues. CDR3 region: CASSLGQNSNQPQHF. Here the CDR3 DNA reads TGTGCCAGCTCACTCGGACAGAATAGCAATCAGCCCCAGCATTTT.

This chain uses TRBV19 with TRBJ2-7; 7 bases are shared with TRBD2. CDR3 length: 15 amino acids. Losses at the gene ends were 5 bases for V and 7 bases for J; bases not matched to a gene: 14. Germline values: CDR1 LNHDA, CDR2 SQIVND (reference sequence). The CDR3 DNA sequence: TGTGCCAGTAGTTCCTATAGCGGGCCATCGTTGGAGCAGTACTTC. As protein: CASSSYSGPSLEQYF. Based on the CDR3 plus reference TRBV19 and TRBJ2-7, the full variable domain is DGGITQSPKYLFRKEGQNVTLSCEQNLNHDAMYWYRQDPGQGLRLIYYSQIVNDFQKGDIAEGYSVSREKKESFPLTVTSAQKNPTAFYLCASSSYSGPSLEQYFGPGTRLTVT.

V usage is TRBV19 and J usage is TRBJ2-5; perhaps TRBD1 as D (7 bases). Germline CDR1 LNHDA, CDR2 SQIVND (reference sequence). Between the trimmed V and J ends, which lost 4 bases and 5 bases, there was a span of 14 bases. This CDR3 contains 14 residues. The CDR3 protein is CASSSGTAVETQYF. Here the CDR3 DNA reads TGTGCCAGTAGTAGCGGGACAGCTGTGGAGACCCAGTACTTC.

The CDR3 DNA sequence: TGTGCCAGCAGTGAATGGAGAATTCTGGGCCCCATGGATGAAAAACTGTTTTTT. Translation gives CASSEWRILGPMDEKLFF. This rearrangement joins TRBV6-1 to TRBJ1-4, with D unresolved. This CDR3 contains 18 residues. Germline loops: CDR1 MNHNS, CDR2 SASEGT. The ends were cut back, 2 bases at V and 6 bases at J, with 22 bases in the middle.

This chain uses TRBV5-6 with TRBJ2-5; TRBD2 matches at 7 bases. With V trimmed by 5 bases and J by 5 bases, 6 bases remained unmatched. Germline CDR1 is SGHDT and CDR2 is YYEEEE. The CDR3 is 13 residues long. The CDR3 bases are TGTGCCAGCAGTTTTCTCGGGGGGGAGACCCAGTACTTC. Its protein is CASSFLGGETQYF.

The CDR3 is CASSLGPGQNTEAFF. DNA for the CDR3: TGCGCCAGCAGCTTGGGACCGGGACAAAACACTGAAGCTTTCTTT. The V gene is TRBV5-1, the J gene TRBJ1-1, with D maybe TRBD1 (6 bases). Germline V lookup: CDR1 SGHRS, CDR2 YFSETQ. This CDR3 spans 15 amino acids. Trimming shortened V by 0 bases and J by 2 bases, and 11 bases separated the two germline ends.

The rearrangement links TRBV6-1 to TRBJ1-1, with a weak D call TRBD1 (6 bases). CDR3 size: 17 residues. CDR1 and CDR2 from the germline V gene are MNHNS and SASEGT. V dropped 1 base and J dropped 3 bases, with 18 bases sitting between them. CDR3 DNA sequence: TGTGCCAGCAGTGAAGAGGGGGTCTGGGGGCGGGACACTGAAGCTTTCTTT. Protein product: CASSEEGVWGRDTEAFF.

J is TRBJ1-5 and V is TRBV19; the D is unclear. CDR1 is LNHDA, CDR2 SQIVND, per germline (reference sequence). Trimming took 2 bases from V and 7 from J, leaving 6 bases between them. The CDR3 has 12 amino acids. CDR3 sequence (DNA): TGTGCCAGTAGTATATTGGGACAGCCCCAGCATTTT. Amino acid sequence: CASSILGQPQHF.

The chain employs TRBV7-6 and TRBJ2-1, with 10 bases identical to TRBD2. This CDR3 spans 16 amino acids. In germline, CDR1 is SGHVS, CDR2 FNYEAQ. J lost 4 bases, V lost 4 bases, and 7 bases had no gene match. The DNA of the CDR3 is TGTGCCAGCAGCTCGTCCGGGACTAGCGATTACAATGAGCAGTTCTTC. Protein sequence: CASSSSGTSDYNEQFF.

The chain is built from TRBV5-1 and TRBJ2-1; 8 nucleotides match TRBD1. The CDR3 runs to 15 residues. Germline V gene sequence: CDR1 SGHRS, CDR2 YFSETQ. V lost 1 base and J lost 4; bases outside the gene matches: 4. CDR3 loop: CASSLYRGAYNEQFF. The CDR3, as DNA: TGCGCCAGCAGCTTGTACAGGGGGGCATACAATGAGCAGTTCTTC.

This clone has only one observation. The V call is TRBV5-1, the J call TRBJ1-4, with 7 positions matching TRBD1. The junction had 7 bases not matched to a gene; V was cut back by 0 bases and J by 5 bases. Germline CDR1 reads SGHRS; CDR2 reads YFSETQ. The CDR3 loop spans 16 amino acids. CDR3 sequence: CASSLAGQGGNEKLFF. In DNA, the CDR3 is TGCGCCAGCAGCTTGGCAGGGCAGGGGGGAAATGAAAAACTGTTTTTT.

This chain links TRBV5-1 with TRBJ1-5, with D uncertain. This CDR3 comprises 15 residues. Germline CDR1 is SGHRS and CDR2 is YFSETQ. Trimming pared 1 base from V and 0 bases from J, leaving 8 bases between. The DNA of the CDR3 is TGCGCCAGCAGCTTGTTTGGGGATAGCAATCAGCCCCAGCATTTT. This codes for CASSLFGDSNQPQHF.

This clone was seen only once. The V call is TRBV27, the J call TRBJ2-1; 8 bases match TRBD2. The CDR3 consists of 16 residues. The V and J ends lost 6 bases and 1 base, in that order; junction bases with no gene match: 8. CDR1 and CDR2 (germline): MNHEY, SMNVEV (reference sequence). The CDR3, as DNA: TGTGCCAGCAGGCCCCGAGCGGGAGCTTCCTACAATGAGCAGTTCTTC. Encoded protein: CASRPRAGASYNEQFF.

The chain couples TRBV10-3 to TRBJ1-1, with 8 bases fitting TRBD1. The CDR3 runs 14 residues. Germline trimming cut 4 bases from V and 0 bases from J; bases unmatched to any gene: 1. Germline values: CDR1 ENHRY, CDR2 SYGVKD. This chain's CDR3 is CAISVTGVNTEAFF. CDR3 nucleotides: TGTGCCATCAGTGTGACAGGGGTGAACACTGAAGCTTTCTTT.